The 3 T cell receptor delta chains in this list originate from one sample, sequenced in a study of Vδ1+ human thymocytes (dated by TCRdb to the late 2010s). Their antigens remain unidentified. The paper as a whole reports these results and caveats: Thymic TRG and TRD repertoires appeared highly polyclonal with Gaussian CDR3 length distributions, unlike oligoclonal peripheral blood repertoires.

TCRdb records Illumina MiSeq as the sequencer. RNA was extracted with the RNeasy mini kit and reverse transcribed using Superscript III. Multiplex PCR was used to generate CDR3 amplicons, with pooled V-gene forward primers and a constant-region reverse primer carrying Illumina adaptor overhangs. TCRdb processed the public reads again with the CATT caller, after which rows with matching DNA were combined. This sample comprises about 75,000 delta-chain clones, about 35% of them detected only once. About 0.24% of the sample goes to the ten largest clones. The specimen sequenced was Vdelta1+ gamma-delta thymocytes from the thymus. The sample's cell subset or site, from its label and the paper: FACS-sorted CD3+ TCRalphabeta- TCRVdelta1+ TCRVdelta2- thymocytes. These receptors all stem from a boy younger than two who had congenital heart surgery.

The V and J genes are TRDV1 and TRDJ1; 10 bases line up with TRDD3. This CDR3 is 21 amino acids long. The V gene's germline CDR1 is TSWWSYY and CDR2 QGS. With 1 base clipped from V and 6 bases from J, the junction kept 23 bases outside the gene matches. This chain's CDR3 is CALGEQALWGIVMGDANKLIF. Written as DNA, the CDR3 is TGTGCTCTTGGGGAACAGGCCCTCTGGGGGATAGTAATGGGAGATGCGAATAAACTCATCTTT.

This clone was observed a handful of times. This chain links TRDV1 with TRDJ1; 10 bases are shared with TRDD3. V shed 1 base, J shed 1 base, and the junction held 18 bases outside the gene matches. The CDR3 totals 21 residues. Germline values: CDR1 TSWWSYY, CDR2 QGS. CDR3 residues: CALGERGYWGIPYSFTDKLIF. The CDR3 DNA sequence: TGTGCTCTTGGGGAACGGGGTTACTGGGGGATCCCCTACTCCTTCACCGATAAACTCATCTTT.

V gene TRDV1 combines with J gene TRDJ1, with 12 bases that match TRDD3. CDR3 size: 19 residues. Trimming removed 2 bases from V and 0 bases from J; junction bases left unmatched: 10. The germline gives CDR1 TSWWSYY, CDR2 QGS. The CDR3 DNA sequence: TGTGCTCTTGGGGAAAGGGGCTGGGGGATACGAGCGTACACCGATAAACTCATCTTT. This translates into CALGERGWGIRAYTDKLIF.